This T cell receptor (beta chain) was sequenced in a study of T-cell memory formation after mild COVID-19. For the study at large: TCR clusters were mostly donor specific.

This CDR3 is built from 14 residues. V was shortened by 1 base and J by 5 bases, with 14 bases between the two germline ends. Germline lookup yields CDR1 SQVTM and CDR2 ANQGSEA. Sample barcodes and UMIs were carried by the TCR alpha and TCR beta cDNA libraries that 5'RACE generated with constant-segment primers. TCRdb recomputed calls from the 5' RACE reads with MiXCR, one row per CDR3 protein. The top ten clones hold roughly 14% of a sample with hundreds of thousands of distinct CDR3 sequences, under 30% of them seen once. The chain is built from TRBV29-1 and TRBJ1-1; maybe TRBD1 (5 bases). The sample consisted of PBMCs or a T cell subset sorted from them (not recorded which). This receptor was taken from an adult woman who had mild COVID-19 (a few samples of this study predate the infection). Cell type and time point are not known. CDR3 amino acids: CSVEGGLKGTEAFF. In DNA, the CDR3 is TGCAGCGTTGAAGGAGGGTTAAAGGGGACTGAAGCTTTCTTT.